This T cell receptor beta chain appears in the sequencing data of a study of Ad26.COV2.S vaccination and SARS-CoV-2 variants. Whole-study context: Dosing was one shot or two shots 56 days apart. Study-level points and caveats: Possible underestimation of total T cell responses by the TCR breadth and depth analyses was noted.

Treatment reported: 15 to 20 received Ad26.COV2.S at low or high dose, single or two shots; about 5 received placebo; per-sample allocation not given. Following the first vaccine or placebo injection, samples were taken on day 63. The V end was cut by 2 bases, the J end by 1 base, with 5 bases between. There are 13 residues in the CDR3. Comment on this clone: Its target is not known.

Sequencing used immunoSEQ multiplex PCR; TCRdb keeps in-frame clones, though not all of them. The sample consists of 240,000 or so clones, roughly 90% of them appearing once. The chain recombines TRBV12-3 or TRBV12-4 with TRBJ1-1, with unresolved D. This clonotype originated in a person between 18 and 60 years old who received the Ad26.COV2.S COVID-19 vaccine or a placebo. The input for sequencing was peripheral blood, taken in a trial of Ad26.COV2.S vaccine versus placebo. The CDR3 loop reads CASSLPPNTEAFF. In nucleotides, the CDR3 is TGTGCCAGCAGTTTACCCCCGAACACTGAAGCTTTCTTT.